What follows are 8 T cell receptor beta chains derived from one specimen sequenced in a study of blood T cells in healthy people across ages. Primers used in a second PCR of about 7 to 12 cycles were a sample-barcoded 5' primer and a J-beta primer mix. TCRdb re-called the 5' RACE reads through MiXCR, storing one row per CDR3 protein. Of 650,000 to 1,000,000 distinct CDR3 sequences in the sample, around 36% were seen once. Sequenced sample: blood. The receptors derive from a man aged 18-30 years in good health.

The chain carries TRBV4-2 and TRBJ2-3; D is perhaps TRBD1 (5 bases). This CDR3 comprises 13 residues. Trimming removed 5 bases at V and 8 bases at J, with 14 bases between. Germline assignment: CDR1 LGHNA and CDR2 YNFKEQ. The CDR3 DNA is TGTGCCAGCAGCGGCCAGGGTCGAAGTACGCAGTATTTT. Translation: CASSGQGRSTQYF.

The chain joins TRBV4-2 to TRBJ2-5, with a possible D match to TRBD1 (6 bases). Trimming took 0 bases from V and 7 from J, leaving 15 bases between them. CDR1 LGHNA and CDR2 YNFKEQ come from the germline V gene. The CDR3 has 15 amino acids. The CDR3 region has the DNA TGTGCCAGCAGCCAAGAACCGGGACACCACTGGACCCAGTACTTC. Protein sequence: CASSQEPGHHWTQYF.

V is TRBV7-3 and J is TRBJ2-2; D gene unclear. The CDR3 has 11 amino acids. V was trimmed by 8 bases and J by 6 bases, leaving 7 bases between them. Germline-derived CDR1 and CDR2 are SGHTA and FQGTGA. The CDR3 sequence is CASRISGELFF. In nucleotides, the CDR3 is TGTGCCAGCCGCATATCCGGGGAGCTGTTTTTT.

The rearrangement uses TRBV6-2 or TRBV6-3 and TRBJ2-7, with TRBD2 matching over 8 bases. Germline assignment: CDR1 MNHEY and CDR2 SVGEGT. The CDR3 consists of 15 residues. After removal of 2 bases from V and 7 bases from J, the junction contained 10 bases not matched to a gene. This CDR3 is CASSYESGGPHEQYF. For the CDR3, the DNA is TGTGCCAGCAGTTACGAATCGGGGGGGCCCCATGAGCAGTACTTC.

This clonotype was observed many times. The chain combines TRBV9 with TRBJ1-4; D may be TRBD1 (5 bases). V shed 4 bases and J shed 5 bases, with 9 bases lying between them. The CDR3 runs to 13 residues. Germline CDR1 and CDR2: SGDLS and YYNGEE. The CDR3: CASSTGPNEKLFF. In DNA, the CDR3 is TGTGCCAGCAGCACAGGACCGAATGAAAAACTGTTTTTT.

There are many counts of this clonotype. V and J are TRBV12-3 or TRBV12-4 and TRBJ2-5; 9 bases line up with TRBD2. V lost 3 bases to trimming and J lost 4 bases; unmatched junction nucleotides: 6. This CDR3 comprises 15 residues. CDR3 sequence reads: CASSLLAGVRETQYF. The DNA for the CDR3 is TGTGCCAGCAGTTTGTTAGCGGGAGTTCGAGAGACCCAGTACTTC.

Comment on this clonotype: At one end, the junction sequence differs from germline, possibly due to a read error. The gene calls are TRBV4-3 and TRBJ2-4, with D tentatively TRBD1 or TRBD2 (5 bases each). Germline V gene data show CDR1 as LGHNA and CDR2 as YSLEER. The CDR3 consists of 15 residues. CDR3 DNA sequence: TGCGCCAACAGCCAAGCAAGGGGAGTAGGAAACATTCAGTACTTC. Protein sequence: CANSQARGVGNIQYF.

Many counts were recorded for this clonotype. This chain connects TRBV29-1 to TRBJ2-3, with D possibly matching TRBD1 (5 bases). This CDR3 is built from 12 residues. Deletions cut 5 bases from V and 7 bases from J, with 13 bases between. Germline V gene data show CDR1 as SQVTM and CDR2 as ANQGSEA. In DNA, the CDR3 is TGCAGCGTTCCGGACAAGGGGAATACGCAGTATTTT. Amino acids: CSVPDKGNTQYF.